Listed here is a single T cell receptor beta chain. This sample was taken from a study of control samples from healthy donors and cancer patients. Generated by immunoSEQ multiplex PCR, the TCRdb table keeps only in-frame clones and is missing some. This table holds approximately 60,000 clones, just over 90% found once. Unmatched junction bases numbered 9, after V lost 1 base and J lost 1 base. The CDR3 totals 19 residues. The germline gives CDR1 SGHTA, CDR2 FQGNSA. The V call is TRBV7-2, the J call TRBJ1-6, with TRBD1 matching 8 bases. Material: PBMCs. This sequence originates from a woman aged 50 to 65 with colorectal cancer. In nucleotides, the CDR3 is TGTGCCAGCAGCTTAGTTGTGGGCAGGGGGCATTCCTATAATTCACCCCTCCACTTT. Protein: CASSLVVGRGHSYNSPLHF.